This T cell receptor beta chain emerged from a study of human T cells and chemical hapten exposure. Across the whole study: Patients having alopecia areata, totalis or universalis were mostly female.

The study used a library that attached unique molecular identifiers to individual cDNA molecules. TCRdb recomputed calls from the RACE reads with MiXCR, one row per CDR3 protein. The profile shows about 93,000 distinct CDR3 sequences, 7.5% to 9.5% of them singletons. This clonotype was detected ten times or more. Germline CDR1 is SGHAT and CDR2 is FQNNGV. V shed 8 bases, J shed 5 bases, and the junction held 8 bases outside the gene matches. CDR3 size: 15 residues. Time point described: pre-sensitization, week 0. Treatment noted: therapeutic diphenylcyclopropenone sensitization with weekly scalp DPC. Sequenced material: whole blood, taken in connection with sensitization to the hapten diphenylcyclopropenone (DPC). The receptor was derived from a man aged 40-50 years with alopecia areata. Some clones in this sample may be carry-over from other donors' samples. The rearrangement uses TRBV11-2 and TRBJ2-3; 12 bases align to TRBD1. In DNA, the CDR3 is TGTGCCAGCCAACCGGGACAGGGGGCAGGAGATACGCAGTATTTT. Protein: CASQPGQGAGDTQYF.